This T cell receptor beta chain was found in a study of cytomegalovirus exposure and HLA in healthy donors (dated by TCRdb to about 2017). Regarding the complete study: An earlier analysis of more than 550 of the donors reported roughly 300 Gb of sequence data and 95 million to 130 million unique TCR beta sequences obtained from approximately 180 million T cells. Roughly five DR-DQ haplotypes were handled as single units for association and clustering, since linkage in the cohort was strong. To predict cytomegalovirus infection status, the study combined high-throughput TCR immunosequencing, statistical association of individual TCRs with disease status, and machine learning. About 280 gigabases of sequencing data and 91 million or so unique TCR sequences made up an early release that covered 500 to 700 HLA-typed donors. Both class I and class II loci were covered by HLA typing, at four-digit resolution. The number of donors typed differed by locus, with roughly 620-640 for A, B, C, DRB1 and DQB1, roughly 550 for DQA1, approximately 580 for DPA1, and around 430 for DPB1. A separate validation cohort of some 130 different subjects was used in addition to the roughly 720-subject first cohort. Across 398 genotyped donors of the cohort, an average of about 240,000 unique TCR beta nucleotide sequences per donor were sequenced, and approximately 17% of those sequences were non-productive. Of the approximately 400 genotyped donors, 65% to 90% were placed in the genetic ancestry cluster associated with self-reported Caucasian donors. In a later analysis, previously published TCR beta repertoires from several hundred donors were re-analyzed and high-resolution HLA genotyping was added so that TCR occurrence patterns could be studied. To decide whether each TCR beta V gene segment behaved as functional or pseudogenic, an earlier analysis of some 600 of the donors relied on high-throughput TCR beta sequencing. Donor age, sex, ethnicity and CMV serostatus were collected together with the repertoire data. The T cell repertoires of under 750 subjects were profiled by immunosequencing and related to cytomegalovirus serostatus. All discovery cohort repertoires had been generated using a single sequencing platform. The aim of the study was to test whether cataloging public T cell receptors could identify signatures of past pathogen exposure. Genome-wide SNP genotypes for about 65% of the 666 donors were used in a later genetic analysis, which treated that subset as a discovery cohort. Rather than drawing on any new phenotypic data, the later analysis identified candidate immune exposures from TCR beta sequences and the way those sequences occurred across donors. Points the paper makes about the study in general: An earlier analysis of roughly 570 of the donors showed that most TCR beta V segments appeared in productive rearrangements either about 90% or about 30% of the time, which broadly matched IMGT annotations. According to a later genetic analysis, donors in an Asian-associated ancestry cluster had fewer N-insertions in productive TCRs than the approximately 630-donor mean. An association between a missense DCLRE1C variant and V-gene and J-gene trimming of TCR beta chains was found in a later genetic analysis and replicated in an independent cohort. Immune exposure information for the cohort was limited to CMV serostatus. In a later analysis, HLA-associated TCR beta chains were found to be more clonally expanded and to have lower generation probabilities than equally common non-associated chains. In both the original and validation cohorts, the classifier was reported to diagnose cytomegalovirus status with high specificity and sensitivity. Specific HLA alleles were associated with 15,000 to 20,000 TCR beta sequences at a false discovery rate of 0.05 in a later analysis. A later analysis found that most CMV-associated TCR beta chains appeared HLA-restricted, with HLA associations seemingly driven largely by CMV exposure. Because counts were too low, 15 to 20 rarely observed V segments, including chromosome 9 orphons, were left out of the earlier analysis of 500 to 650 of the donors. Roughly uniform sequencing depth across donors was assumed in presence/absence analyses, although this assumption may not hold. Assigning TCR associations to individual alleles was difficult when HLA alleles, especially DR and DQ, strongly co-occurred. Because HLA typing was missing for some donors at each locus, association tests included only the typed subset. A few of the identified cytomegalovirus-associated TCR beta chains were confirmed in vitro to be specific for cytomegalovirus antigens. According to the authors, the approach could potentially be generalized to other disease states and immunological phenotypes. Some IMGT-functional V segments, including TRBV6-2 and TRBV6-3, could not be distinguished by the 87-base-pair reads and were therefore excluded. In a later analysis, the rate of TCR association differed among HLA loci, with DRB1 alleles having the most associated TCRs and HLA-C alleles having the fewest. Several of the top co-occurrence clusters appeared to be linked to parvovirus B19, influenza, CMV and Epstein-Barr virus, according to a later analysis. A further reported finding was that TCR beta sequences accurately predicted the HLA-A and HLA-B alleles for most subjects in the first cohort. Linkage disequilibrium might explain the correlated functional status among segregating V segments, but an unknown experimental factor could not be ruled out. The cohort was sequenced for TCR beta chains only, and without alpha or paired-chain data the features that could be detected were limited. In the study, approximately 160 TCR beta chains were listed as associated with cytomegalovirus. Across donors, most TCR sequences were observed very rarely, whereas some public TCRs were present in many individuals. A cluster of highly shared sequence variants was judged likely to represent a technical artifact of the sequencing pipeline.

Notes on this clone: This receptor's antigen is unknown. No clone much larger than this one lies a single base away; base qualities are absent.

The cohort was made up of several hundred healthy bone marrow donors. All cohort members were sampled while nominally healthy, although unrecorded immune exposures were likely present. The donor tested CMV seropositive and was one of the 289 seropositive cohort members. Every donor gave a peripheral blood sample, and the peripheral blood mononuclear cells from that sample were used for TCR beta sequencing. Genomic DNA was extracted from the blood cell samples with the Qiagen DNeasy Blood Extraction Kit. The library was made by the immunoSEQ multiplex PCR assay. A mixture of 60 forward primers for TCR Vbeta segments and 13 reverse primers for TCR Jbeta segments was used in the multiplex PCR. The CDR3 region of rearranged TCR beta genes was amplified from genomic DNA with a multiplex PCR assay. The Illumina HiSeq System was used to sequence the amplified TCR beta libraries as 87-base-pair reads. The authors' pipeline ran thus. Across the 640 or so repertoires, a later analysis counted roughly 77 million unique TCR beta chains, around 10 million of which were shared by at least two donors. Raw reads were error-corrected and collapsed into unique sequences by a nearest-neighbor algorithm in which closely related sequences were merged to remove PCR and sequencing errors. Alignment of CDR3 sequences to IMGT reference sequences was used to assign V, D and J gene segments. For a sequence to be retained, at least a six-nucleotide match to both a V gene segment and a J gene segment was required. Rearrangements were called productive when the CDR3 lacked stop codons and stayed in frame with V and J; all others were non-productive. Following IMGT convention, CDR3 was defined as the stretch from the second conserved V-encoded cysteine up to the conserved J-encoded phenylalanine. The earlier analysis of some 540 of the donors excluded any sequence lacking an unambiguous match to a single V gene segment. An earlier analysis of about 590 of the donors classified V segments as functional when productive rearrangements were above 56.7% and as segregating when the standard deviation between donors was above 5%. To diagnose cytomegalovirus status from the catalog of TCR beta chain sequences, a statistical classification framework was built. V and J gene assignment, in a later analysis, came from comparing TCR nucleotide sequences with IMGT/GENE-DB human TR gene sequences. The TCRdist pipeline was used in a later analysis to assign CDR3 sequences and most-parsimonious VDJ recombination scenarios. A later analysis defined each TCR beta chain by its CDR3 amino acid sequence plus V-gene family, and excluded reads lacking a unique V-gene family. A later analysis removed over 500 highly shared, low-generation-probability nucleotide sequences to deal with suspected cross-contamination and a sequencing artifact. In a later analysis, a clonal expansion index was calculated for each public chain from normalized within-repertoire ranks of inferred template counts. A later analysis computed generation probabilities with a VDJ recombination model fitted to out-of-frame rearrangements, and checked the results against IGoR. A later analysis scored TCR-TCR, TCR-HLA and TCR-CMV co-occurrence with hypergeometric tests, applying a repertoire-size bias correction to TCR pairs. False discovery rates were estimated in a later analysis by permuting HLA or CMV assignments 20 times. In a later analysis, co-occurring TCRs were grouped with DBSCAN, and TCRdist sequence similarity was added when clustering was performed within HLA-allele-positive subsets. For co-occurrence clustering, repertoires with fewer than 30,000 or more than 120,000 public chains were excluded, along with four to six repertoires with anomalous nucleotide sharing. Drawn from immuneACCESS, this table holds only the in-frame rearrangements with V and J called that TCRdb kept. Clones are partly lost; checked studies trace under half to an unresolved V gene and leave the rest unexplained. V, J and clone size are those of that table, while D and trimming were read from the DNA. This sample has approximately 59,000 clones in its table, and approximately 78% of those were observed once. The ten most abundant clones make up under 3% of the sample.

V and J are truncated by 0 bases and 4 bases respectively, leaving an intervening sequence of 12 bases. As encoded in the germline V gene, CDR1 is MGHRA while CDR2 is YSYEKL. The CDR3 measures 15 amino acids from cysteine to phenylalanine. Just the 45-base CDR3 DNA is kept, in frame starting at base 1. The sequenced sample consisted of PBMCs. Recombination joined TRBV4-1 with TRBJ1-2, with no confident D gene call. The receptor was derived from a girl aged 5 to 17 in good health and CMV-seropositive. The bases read TGCGCCAGCAGCCAAGAATTTCTTACCGGCTATGGCTACACCTTC. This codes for CASSQEFLTGYGYTF.